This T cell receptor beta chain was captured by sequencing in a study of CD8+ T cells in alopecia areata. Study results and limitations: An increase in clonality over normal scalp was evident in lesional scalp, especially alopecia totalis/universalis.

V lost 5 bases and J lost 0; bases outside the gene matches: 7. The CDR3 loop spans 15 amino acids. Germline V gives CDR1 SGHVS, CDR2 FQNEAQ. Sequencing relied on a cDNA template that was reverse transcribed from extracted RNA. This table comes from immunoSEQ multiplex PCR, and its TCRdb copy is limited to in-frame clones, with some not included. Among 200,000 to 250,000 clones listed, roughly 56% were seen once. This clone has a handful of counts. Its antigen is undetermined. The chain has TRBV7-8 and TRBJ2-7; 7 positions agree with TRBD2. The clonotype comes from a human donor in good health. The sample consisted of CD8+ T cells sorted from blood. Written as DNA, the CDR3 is TGTGCCAGCAGCGGCCCCGGGGGGAGCTCCTACGAGCAGTACTTC. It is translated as CASSGPGGSSYEQYF.